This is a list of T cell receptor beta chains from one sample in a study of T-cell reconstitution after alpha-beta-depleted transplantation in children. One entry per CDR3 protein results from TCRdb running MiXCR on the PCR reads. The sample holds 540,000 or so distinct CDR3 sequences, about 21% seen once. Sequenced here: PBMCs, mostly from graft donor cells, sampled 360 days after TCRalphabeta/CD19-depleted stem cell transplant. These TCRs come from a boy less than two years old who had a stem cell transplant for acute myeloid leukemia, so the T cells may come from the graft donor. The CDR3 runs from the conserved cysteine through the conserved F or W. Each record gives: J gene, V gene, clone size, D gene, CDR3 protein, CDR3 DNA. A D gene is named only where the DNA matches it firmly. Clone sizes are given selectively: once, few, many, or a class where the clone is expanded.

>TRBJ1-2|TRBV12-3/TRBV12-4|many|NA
CASNSHSPVQCYTF
TGTGCCAGCAACAGCCACTCCCCAGTGCAGTGCTACACCTTC
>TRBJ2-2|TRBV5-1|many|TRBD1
CASSLFPRGRLTGELFF
TGCGCCAGCAGCTTATTTCCAAGGGGGCGCCTCACCGGGGAGCTGTTTTTT
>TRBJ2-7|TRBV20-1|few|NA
CSAFHSSSYEQYF
TGCAGTGCATTTCACAGCAGCTCCTACGAGCAGTACTTC
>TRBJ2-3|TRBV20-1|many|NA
CSARRGGVTDTQYF
TGCAGTGCTAGGCGAGGGGGGGTCACAGATACGCAGTATTTT
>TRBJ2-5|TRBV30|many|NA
CAWSSRLGETQYF
TGTGCCTGGAGTTCTAGGCTTGGGGAGACCCAGTACTTC
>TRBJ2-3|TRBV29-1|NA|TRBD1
CSITGTGSFYTQYF
TGCAGCATCACCGGGACAGGGTCGTTCTATACGCAGTATTTT
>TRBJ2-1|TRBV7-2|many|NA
CASSLDGGYSTQFF
TGTGCCAGCAGCTTAGATGGGGGCTATTCGACTCAGTTCTTC
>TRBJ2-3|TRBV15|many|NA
CATSSGSLWSDTQYF
TGTGCCACCAGCTCCGGGTCGCTGTGGTCAGATACGCAGTATTTT
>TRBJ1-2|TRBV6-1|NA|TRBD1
CASRDRDRTGGYTF
TGTGCCAGCAGAGACCGGGACAGGACGGGGGGCTACACCTTC
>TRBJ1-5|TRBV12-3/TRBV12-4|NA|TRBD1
CASSLTGGFNQPQHF
TGTGCCAGCAGTTTAACAGGGGGCTTCAATCAGCCCCAGCATTTT
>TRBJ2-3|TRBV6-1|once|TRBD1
CASSPYRGTRTDTQYF
TGTGCCAGCAGCCCGTACAGGGGAACCCGCACAGATACGCAGTATTTT
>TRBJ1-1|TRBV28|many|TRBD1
CASSSGQGDTEAFF
TGTGCCAGCAGTTCCGGACAGGGGGACACTGAAGCTTTCTTT
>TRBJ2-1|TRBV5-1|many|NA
CASSLGSSSYNEQFF
TGTGCCAGCAGCCTCGGTTCTAGCTCCTACAATGAGCAGTTCTTC
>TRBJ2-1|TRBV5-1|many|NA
CASSSRSRESEQFF
TGCGCCAGCAGCTCCCGGAGCAGGGAGAGTGAGCAGTTCTTC
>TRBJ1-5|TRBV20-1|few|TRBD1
CSARGRWDRVGNQPQHF
TGCAGTGCTAGAGGGAGGTGGGACAGGGTAGGCAATCAGCCCCAGCATTTT
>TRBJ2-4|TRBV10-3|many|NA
CAIRAEAKNIQYF
TGTGCCATCAGGGCCGAAGCCAAAAACATTCAGTACTTC